The present entry profiles one TCR gamma chain with its context. This record comes from a study of gamma-delta T cells after stem cell transplantation. The CDR3 is 14 residues long. The germline V gene has CDR1 VENAVY and CDR2 YDSYNSRV. V shed 1 base, J shed 3 bases, and the junction held 6 bases outside the gene matches. TCRdb processed the RT-PCR reads again with the CATT caller. The sample yields roughly 1,200 gamma-chain clones, 16% seen once. Sequencing was performed on gamma-delta T cells. This TCR derives from a human donor. It is not recorded whose cells these are; they may come from a transplant donor. This chain connects TRGV8 to TRGJ1 or TRGJ2. CDR3: CATWDRKIYYKKLF. The CDR3 bases are TGTGCCACCTGGGATAGAAAGATTTATTATAAGAAACTCTTT.